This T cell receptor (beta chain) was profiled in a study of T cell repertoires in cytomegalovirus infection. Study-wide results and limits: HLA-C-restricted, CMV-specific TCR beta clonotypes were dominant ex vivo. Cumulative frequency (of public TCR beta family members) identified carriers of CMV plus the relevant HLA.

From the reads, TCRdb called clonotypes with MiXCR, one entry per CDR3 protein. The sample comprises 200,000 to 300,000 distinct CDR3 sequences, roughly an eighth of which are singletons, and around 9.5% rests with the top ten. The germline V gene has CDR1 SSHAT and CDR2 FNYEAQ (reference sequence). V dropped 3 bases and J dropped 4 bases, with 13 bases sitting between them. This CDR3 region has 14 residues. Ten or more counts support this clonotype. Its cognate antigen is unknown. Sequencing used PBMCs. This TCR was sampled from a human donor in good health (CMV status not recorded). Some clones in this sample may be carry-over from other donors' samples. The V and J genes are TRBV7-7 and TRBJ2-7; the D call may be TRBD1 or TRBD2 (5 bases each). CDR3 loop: CASSFRDPRYEQYF. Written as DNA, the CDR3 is TGTGCCAGCAGCTTCCGGGACCCAAGGTACGAGCAGTACTTC.